Many counts were recorded for the clone carrying this T cell receptor (beta chain). Amplification yielded TCR beta CDR3 regions, with RNA transcripts as the source. In the first-round RT-PCR of the TCR CDR3, the HTBI primer set was used. TCRdb independently ran MiXCR on the multiplex PCR reads; one entry per CDR3 protein. The data contain approximately 590,000 distinct CDR3 sequences, more than 15% of them singletons. This entry belongs to a study of T cells in Graves' hyperthyroidism and ophthalmopathy. This CDR3 spans 17 amino acids. V shed 0 bases, J shed 4 bases, and the junction held 7 bases outside the gene matches. In germline, CDR1 is DFQATT, CDR2 SNEGSKA (reference sequence).

V and J are TRBV20-1 and TRBJ2-7, with 15 bases fitting TRBD2. The sample was blood. This TCR was recovered from a woman in her thirties with Graves' hyperthyroidism. This chain's CDR3 is CSARDLRGLAGGYEQYF. CDR3 in DNA: TGCAGTGCTAGAGATCTCCGCGGACTAGCGGGAGGGTACGAGCAGTACTTC.